This section outlines one T cell receptor beta chain sequence together with its context. The antigen is not known. The sample belongs to a study of cytomegalovirus exposure and HLA in healthy donors. Study observations and caveats: The authors enumerated over 150 TCR beta chains as linked to cytomegalovirus. Both high specificity and high sensitivity reportedly marked the classifier's diagnosis of cytomegalovirus status.

The germline gives CDR1 LGHNA, CDR2 YNFKEQ. This CDR3 has 14 amino acids. Trimming removed 0 bases from V and 2 bases from J, with 7 bases in between. The assay was immunoSEQ multiplex PCR, and TCRdb's table has in-frame clones only and misses some. The table has 150,000 to 200,000 clones, about 81% seen once. Specimen: PBMCs. This receptor was obtained from a woman aged 25 to 39 in good health and CMV-seronegative. The rearrangement links TRBV4-2 to TRBJ2-5; D is undetermined. The CDR3 region has the DNA TGTGCCAGCAGCCAAGAGGGCATACAAGAGACCCAGTACTTC. Protein sequence: CASSQEGIQETQYF.